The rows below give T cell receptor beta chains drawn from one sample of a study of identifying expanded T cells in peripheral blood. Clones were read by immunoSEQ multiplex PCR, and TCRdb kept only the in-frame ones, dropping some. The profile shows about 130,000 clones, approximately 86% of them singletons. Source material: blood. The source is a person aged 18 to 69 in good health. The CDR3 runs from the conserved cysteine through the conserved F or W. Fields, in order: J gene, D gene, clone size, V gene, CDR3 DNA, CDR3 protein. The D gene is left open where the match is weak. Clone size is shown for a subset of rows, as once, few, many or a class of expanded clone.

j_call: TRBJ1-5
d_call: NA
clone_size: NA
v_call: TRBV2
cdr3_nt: TGTGCCAGCAGTGATCGGGGTTATCAGCCCCAGCATTTT
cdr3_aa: CASSDRGYQPQHF

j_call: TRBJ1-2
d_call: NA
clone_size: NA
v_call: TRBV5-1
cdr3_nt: TGCGCCAGCAGCTTGGGACAGGAGATCTATGGCTACACCTTC
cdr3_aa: CASSLGQEIYGYTF

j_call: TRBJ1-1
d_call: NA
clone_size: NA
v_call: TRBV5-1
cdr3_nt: TGCGCCAGCAGCTTGGGGGGTGAGGTGAACACTGAAGCTTTCTTT
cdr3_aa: CASSLGGEVNTEAFF

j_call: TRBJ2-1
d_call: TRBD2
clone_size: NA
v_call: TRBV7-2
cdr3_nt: TGTGCCAGCAGCTTAGCCCGGGGGGGGAATGAGCAGTTCTTC
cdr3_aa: CASSLARGGNEQFF

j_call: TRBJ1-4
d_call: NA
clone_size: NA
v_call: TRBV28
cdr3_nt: TGTGCCAGCAGCCGAATCCACGTTAATGAAAAACTGTTTTTT
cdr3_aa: CASSRIHVNEKLFF

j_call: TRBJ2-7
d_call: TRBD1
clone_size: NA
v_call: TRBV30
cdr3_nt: TGTGCCTGGAGCGTAGGGACAGGGGGAACCTACGAGCAGTACTTC
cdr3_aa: CAWSVGTGGTYEQYF

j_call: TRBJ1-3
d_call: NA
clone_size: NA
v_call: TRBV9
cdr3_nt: TGTGCCAGCAGGGGGACAATCCATCTTCTCACTGGAAACACCATATATTTT
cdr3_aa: CASRGTIHLLTGNTIYF

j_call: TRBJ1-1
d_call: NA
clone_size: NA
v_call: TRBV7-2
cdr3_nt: TGTGCCAGCAGCTTAGCGTATAACACTGAAGCTTTCTTT
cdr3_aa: CASSLAYNTEAFF

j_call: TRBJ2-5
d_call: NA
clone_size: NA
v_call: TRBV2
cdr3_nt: TGTGCCACCCCCCGGAGCGTGCGGGGGCACCAAGAGACCCAGTACTTC
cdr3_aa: CATPRSVRGHQETQYF

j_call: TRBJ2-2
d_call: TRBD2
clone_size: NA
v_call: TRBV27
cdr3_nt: TGTGCCAGCAGTCTCACACGGGGGGGCCGCTTCGGGGAGCTGTTTTTT
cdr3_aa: CASSLTRGGRFGELFF

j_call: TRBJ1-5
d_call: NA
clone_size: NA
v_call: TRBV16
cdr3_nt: TGTGCCAGCAGCCAATTGGATCAGCCCCAGCATTTT
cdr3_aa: CASSQLDQPQHF

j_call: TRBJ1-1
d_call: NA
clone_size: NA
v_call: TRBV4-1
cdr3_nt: TGCGCCAGCAGCCAAGACCCAGGCGGGGGGCCGCTGAGAACTTTCTTT
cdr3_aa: CASSQDPGGGPLRTFF

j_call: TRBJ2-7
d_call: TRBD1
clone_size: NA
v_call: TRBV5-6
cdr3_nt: TGTGCCAGCAGCCTCACTTGGACAGGTACCTCCTACGAGCAGTACTTC
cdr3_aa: CASSLTWTGTSYEQYF

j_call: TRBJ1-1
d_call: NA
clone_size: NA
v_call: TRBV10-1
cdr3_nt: TGCGCCAGCAGTGACCCTCAGAACACTGAAGCTTTCTTT
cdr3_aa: CASSDPQNTEAFF

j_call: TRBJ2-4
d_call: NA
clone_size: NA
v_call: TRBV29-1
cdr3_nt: TGCAGCGTTGGGGTTGGAGGGGGCGACATTCAGTACTTC
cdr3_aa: CSVGVGGGDIQYF

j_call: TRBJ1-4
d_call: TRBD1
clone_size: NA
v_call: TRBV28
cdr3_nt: TGTGCCAGCAGTTTATTGGGCAGGGGGCGAACTAATGAAAAACTGTTTTTT
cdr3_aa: CASSLLGRGRTNEKLFF

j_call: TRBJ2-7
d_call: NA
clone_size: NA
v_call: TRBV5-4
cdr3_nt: TGTGCCAGCAGCTTGGCCGGGACATTGTACGAGCAGTACTTC
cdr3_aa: CASSLAGTLYEQYF

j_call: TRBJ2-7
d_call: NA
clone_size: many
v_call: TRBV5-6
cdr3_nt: TGTGCCAGCAGCTTTAACCAAGAGCAGTACTTC
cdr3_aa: CASSFNQEQYF

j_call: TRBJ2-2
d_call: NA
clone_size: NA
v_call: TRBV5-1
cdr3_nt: TGCGCCAGCAGCCCTGGACAGCCGATAAACACCGGGGAGCTGTTTTTT
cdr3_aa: CASSPGQPINTGELFF

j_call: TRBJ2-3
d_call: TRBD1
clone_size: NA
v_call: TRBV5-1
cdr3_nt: TGCGCCAGCAGCTTGGCCACAGGGGGCGAGGGCACAGATACGCAGTATTTT
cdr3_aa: CASSLATGGEGTDTQYF

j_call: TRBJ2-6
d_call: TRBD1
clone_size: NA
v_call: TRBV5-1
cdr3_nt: TGCGCCAGCAGCCTTAGGAGACAGGGATCATCTGGGGCCAACGTCCTGACTTTC
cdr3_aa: CASSLRRQGSSGANVLTF

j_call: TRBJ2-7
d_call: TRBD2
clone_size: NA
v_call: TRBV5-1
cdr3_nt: TGCGCCAGCAGCTTGGATAGGACTAGCGGGTATACCTACGAGCAGTACTTC
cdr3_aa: CASSLDRTSGYTYEQYF

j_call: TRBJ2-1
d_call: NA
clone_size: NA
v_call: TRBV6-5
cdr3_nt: TGTGCCAGCACCCGACCGGGACAACCTAACAATGAGCAGTTCTTC
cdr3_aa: CASTRPGQPNNEQFF

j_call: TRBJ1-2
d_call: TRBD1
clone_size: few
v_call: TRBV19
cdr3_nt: TGTGCCAGTAGGAACCCATCGGCGGGGACAGGGGGCGCCGGGGGCTACACCTTC
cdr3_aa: CASRNPSAGTGGAGGYTF

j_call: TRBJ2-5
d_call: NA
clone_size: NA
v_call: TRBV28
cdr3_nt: TGTGCCAGCAGTTACCCGACAGTTCCGACCCAGTACTTC
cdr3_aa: CASSYPTVPTQYF

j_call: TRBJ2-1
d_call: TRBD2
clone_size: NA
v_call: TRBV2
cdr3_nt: TGTGCCAGCAGCGAACTAGCGGGGAATGAGCAGTTCTTC
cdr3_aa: CASSELAGNEQFF

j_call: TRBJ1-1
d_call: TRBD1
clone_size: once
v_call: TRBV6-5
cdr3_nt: TGTGCCAGCAGTTACATAGGGACAGGGGGCGGAACTGAAGCTTTCTTT
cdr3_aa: CASSYIGTGGGTEAFF

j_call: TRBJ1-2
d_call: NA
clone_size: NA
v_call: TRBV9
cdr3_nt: TGTGCCAGCAGTGTTCTGGCAGGGCAAAACTATGGCTACACCTTC
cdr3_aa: CASSVLAGQNYGYTF

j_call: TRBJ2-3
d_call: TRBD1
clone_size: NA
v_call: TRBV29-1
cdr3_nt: TGCAGCGGGAATGACAGGGCCAGAACAGATACGCAGTATTTT
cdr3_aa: CSGNDRARTDTQYF

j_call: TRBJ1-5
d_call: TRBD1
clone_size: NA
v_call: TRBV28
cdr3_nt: TGTGCCAGCGGTCGGGCAGGGGGGAATCAGCCCCAGCATTTT
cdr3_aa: CASGRAGGNQPQHF

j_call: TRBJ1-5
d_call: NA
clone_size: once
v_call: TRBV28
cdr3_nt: TGTGCCAGCAGTTTTTACAATAGCAATCAGCCCCAGCATTTT
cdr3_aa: CASSFYNSNQPQHF

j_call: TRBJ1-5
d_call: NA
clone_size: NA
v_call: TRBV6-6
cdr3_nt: TGTGCCAGCAGTTCACAGGGATTAAATCAGCCCCAGCATTTT
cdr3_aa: CASSSQGLNQPQHF

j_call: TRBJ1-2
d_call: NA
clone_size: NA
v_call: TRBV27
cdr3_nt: TGTGCCAGCAGTTTTACGGGGCGGTATGGCTACACCTTC
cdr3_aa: CASSFTGRYGYTF

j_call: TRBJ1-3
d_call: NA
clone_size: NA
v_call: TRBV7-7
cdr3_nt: TGTGCCAGCAGCTTAGGCCCCGGAAACACCATATATTTT
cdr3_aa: CASSLGPGNTIYF

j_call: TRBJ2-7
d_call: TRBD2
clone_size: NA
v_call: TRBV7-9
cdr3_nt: TGTGCCAGCAGCTCATACGAGACTAGCGGGGGAACTGTGCAGTACTTC
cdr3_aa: CASSSYETSGGTVQYF

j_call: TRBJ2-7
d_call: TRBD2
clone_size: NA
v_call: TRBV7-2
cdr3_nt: TGTGCCAGCAGCACTAGCGGGGGGGCCTCCTACGAGCAGTACTTC
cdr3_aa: CASSTSGGASYEQYF

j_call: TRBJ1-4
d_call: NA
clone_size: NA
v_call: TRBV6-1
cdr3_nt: TGTGCCAGCATTTATGGGGTTTGGTCGGGTGAAAAACTGTTTTTT
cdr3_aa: CASIYGVWSGEKLFF

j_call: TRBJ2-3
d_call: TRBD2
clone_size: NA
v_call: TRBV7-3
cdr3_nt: TGTGCCAGCAGCCGGACTAGCGACACAGATACGCAGTATTTT
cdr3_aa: CASSRTSDTDTQYF

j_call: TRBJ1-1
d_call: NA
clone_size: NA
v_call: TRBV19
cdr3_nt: TGTGCCAGTAGTCCCTTTGAAGCCATGAACACTGAAGCTTTCTTT
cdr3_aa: CASSPFEAMNTEAFF

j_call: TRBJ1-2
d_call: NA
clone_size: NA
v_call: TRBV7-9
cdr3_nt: TGTGCCAGCAGCTTGAGAGGGAACTATGGCTACACCTTC
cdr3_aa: CASSLRGNYGYTF

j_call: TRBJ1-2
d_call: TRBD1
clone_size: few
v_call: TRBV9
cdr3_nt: TGTGCCAGCAGCCCAGGGGGCGACTATGGCTACACCTTC
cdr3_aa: CASSPGGDYGYTF

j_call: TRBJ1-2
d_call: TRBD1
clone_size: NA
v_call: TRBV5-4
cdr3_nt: TGTGCCAGCAGCCGTAGCAGGGGGGTGGACTATGGCTACACCTTC
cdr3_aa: CASSRSRGVDYGYTF

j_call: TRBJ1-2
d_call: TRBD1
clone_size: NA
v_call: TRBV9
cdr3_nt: TGTGCCAGCAGTCCAGGGGGCAGGATGAACTATGGCTACACCTTC
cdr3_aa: CASSPGGRMNYGYTF

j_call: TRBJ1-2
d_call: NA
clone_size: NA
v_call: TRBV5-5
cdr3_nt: TGTGCCAGCAGCCGCCCGGGGTCTAACTATGGCTACACCTTC
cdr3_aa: CASSRPGSNYGYTF

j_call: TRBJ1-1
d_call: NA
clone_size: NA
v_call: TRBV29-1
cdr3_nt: TGCAGCGTTGAAGAGATGGGGCCTAACGGGGCTTTCTTT
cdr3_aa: CSVEEMGPNGAFF

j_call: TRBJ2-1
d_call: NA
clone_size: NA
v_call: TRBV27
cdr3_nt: TGTGCCAGCAGTCAGGCTAGCGCCCACAATGAGCAGTTCTTC
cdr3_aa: CASSQASAHNEQFF

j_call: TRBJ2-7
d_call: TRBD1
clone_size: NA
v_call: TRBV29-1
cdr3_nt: TGCAGCGTTCTGACAGGGCCCTCCTACGAGCAGTACTTC
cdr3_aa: CSVLTGPSYEQYF

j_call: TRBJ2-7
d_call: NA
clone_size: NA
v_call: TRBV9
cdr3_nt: TGTGCCAGCAGCTTCGGGACTGACGCGGTCGAGCAGTACTTC
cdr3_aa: CASSFGTDAVEQYF

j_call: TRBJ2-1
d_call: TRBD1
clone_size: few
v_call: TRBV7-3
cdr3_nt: TGTGCCAGCAGCTCCGGGACAGGGCCCCGCAATGAGCAGTTCTTC
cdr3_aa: CASSSGTGPRNEQFF

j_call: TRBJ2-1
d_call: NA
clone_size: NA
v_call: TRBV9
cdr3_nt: TGTGCCAGCAGCCGATTCCAGGGGTACAATGAGCAGTTCTTC
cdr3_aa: CASSRFQGYNEQFF